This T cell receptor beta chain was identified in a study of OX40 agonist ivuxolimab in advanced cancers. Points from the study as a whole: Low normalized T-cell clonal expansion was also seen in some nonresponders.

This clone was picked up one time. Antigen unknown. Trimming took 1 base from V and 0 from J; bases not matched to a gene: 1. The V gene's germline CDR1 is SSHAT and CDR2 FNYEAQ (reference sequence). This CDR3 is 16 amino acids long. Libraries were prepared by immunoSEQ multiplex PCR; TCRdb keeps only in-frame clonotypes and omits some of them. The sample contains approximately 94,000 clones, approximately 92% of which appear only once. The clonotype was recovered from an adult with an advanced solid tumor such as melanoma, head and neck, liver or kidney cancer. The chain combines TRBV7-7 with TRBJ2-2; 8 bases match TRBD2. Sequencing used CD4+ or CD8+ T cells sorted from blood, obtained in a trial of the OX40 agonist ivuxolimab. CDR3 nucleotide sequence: TGTGCCAGCAGCTTAGGGACTAGCCCGAACACCGGGGAGCTGTTTTTT. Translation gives CASSLGTSPNTGELFF.